A selection of T cell receptor beta chains follows, all from one sample in a study of blood T cell repertoires in COVID-19. Here immunoSEQ multiplex PCR was the method, and the copy in TCRdb shows in-frame clones only, minus some. The profile shows over 110,000 clones, over 70% of them singletons. Sequencing was performed on PBMCs or T cells enriched from blood (not recorded which). The receptors here all came from a middle-aged man in a cohort exposed to, infected with or recovered from COVID-19 (not recorded which). CDR3s include the opening cysteine and the closing phenylalanine or tryptophan. Each record gives: clone size, V gene, D gene, J gene, CDR3 protein, CDR3 DNA. The D gene is left open where the match is weak. For some rows the clone size is stated as once, few or many, or as a class when expanded; others skip it.

size: once
V: TRBV27
D: .
J: TRBJ1-5
CDR3: CASPNGGGRGNFNQPQHF
DNA: TGTGCCAGCCCGAACGGGGGGGGTCGAGGGAACTTCAATCAGCCCCAGCATTTT

size: .
V: TRBV12-5
D: .
J: TRBJ1-2
CDR3: CASGSTGSANYGYTF
DNA: TGTGCTAGTGGTTCTACGGGATCAGCTAACTATGGCTACACCTTC

size: .
V: TRBV3-1/TRBV3-2
D: .
J: TRBJ1-4
CDR3: CASSQTTGAANEKLFF
DNA: TGTGCCAGCAGCCAGACCACAGGCGCGGCTAATGAAAAACTGTTTTTT

size: once
V: TRBV9
D: TRBD1
J: TRBJ1-5
CDR3: CASSATGFSNQPQHF
DNA: TGTGCCAGCAGCGCGACAGGGTTCAGCAATCAGCCCCAGCATTTT

size: .
V: TRBV27
D: .
J: TRBJ1-2
CDR3: CASSFIPLGGNYGYTF
DNA: TGTGCCAGCAGTTTCATACCCCTGGGGGGTAACTATGGCTACACCTTC

size: .
V: TRBV5-1
D: .
J: TRBJ2-7
CDR3: CASSPTAGTERYSYEQYF
DNA: TGCGCCAGCTCACCGACAGCCGGGACTGAAAGGTACTCCTACGAGCAGTACTTC

size: .
V: TRBV19
D: .
J: TRBJ1-1
CDR3: CASRAGTTGSTEAFF
DNA: TGTGCCAGTAGGGCGGGGACTACGGGGAGCACTGAAGCTTTCTTT

size: .
V: TRBV12-5
D: .
J: TRBJ1-2
CDR3: CASGLGGKEYGYTF
DNA: TGTGCTAGTGGTTTAGGGGGTAAGGAGTATGGCTACACCTTC

size: .
V: TRBV7-5
D: .
J: TRBJ2-3
CDR3: CVRNLPNRDNQYTDTQYF
DNA: TGTGTCAGAAACCTCCCCAACCGGGACAACCAATACACAGATACGCAGTATTTT

size: .
V: TRBV5-4
D: TRBD2
J: TRBJ2-3
CDR3: CASSLGAGGGRYGQYF
DNA: TGTGCCAGCAGCTTGGGAGCGGGGGGGGGCAGATACGGGCAGTATTTT

size: once
V: TRBV3-1/TRBV3-2
D: .
J: TRBJ2-7
CDR3: CASSQRYEQYF
DNA: TGTGCCAGCAGCCAGCGCTACGAGCAGTACTTC

size: .
V: TRBV5-8
D: .
J: TRBJ1-5
CDR3: CASRPEGQKLNQPQHF
DNA: TGTGCCAGCAGACCCGAAGGACAAAAACTCAATCAGCCCCAGCATTTT

size: .
V: TRBV30
D: TRBD2
J: TRBJ2-1
CDR3: CAWSQGTGGPDEQFF
DNA: TGTGCCTGGAGTCAGGGAACGGGAGGGCCCGATGAGCAGTTCTTC

size: .
V: TRBV18
D: TRBD1
J: TRBJ2-4
CDR3: CASSPPGQTLAKNIQYF
DNA: TGTGCCAGCTCACCTCCGGGACAGACCCTAGCCAAAAACATTCAGTACTTC

size: few
V: TRBV10-3
D: TRBD1
J: TRBJ1-1
CDR3: CAISNRTGAEAFF
DNA: TGTGCCATCAGTAATCGGACAGGAGCTGAAGCTTTCTTT

size: .
V: TRBV29-1
D: TRBD1
J: TRBJ1-4
CDR3: CSARTGKGEKLFF
DNA: TGCAGCGCCCGGACAGGGAAGGGAGAAAAACTGTTTTTT

size: once
V: TRBV14
D: TRBD2
J: TRBJ2-1
CDR3: CASKGGEGTSGGNEQFF
DNA: TGTGCCAGCAAAGGGGGAGAAGGGACTAGCGGGGGCAATGAGCAGTTCTTC

size: .
V: TRBV9
D: TRBD1
J: TRBJ1-6
CDR3: CASSAGTANSPLHF
DNA: TGTGCCAGCAGCGCCGGGACAGCCAATTCACCCCTCCACTTT

size: .
V: TRBV6-2/TRBV6-3
D: .
J: TRBJ1-2
CDR3: CASSSSRSGQYGYTF
DNA: TGTGCCAGCAGCTCATCCCGGTCAGGACAATATGGCTACACCTTC

size: .
V: TRBV9
D: .
J: TRBJ2-7
CDR3: CASSADLGEQYF
DNA: TGTGCCAGCAGCGCAGATCTCGGGGAGCAGTACTTC

size: .
V: TRBV4-3
D: .
J: TRBJ1-2
CDR3: CASSQGASLNGYTF
DNA: TGCGCCAGCAGCCAAGGGGCAAGCCTCAATGGCTACACCTTC

size: .
V: TRBV7-9
D: TRBD2
J: TRBJ2-7
CDR3: CASTGTRAYEQYF
DNA: TGTGCCAGCACCGGGACTAGAGCCTACGAGCAGTACTTC

size: .
V: TRBV10-1
D: TRBD2
J: TRBJ2-7
CDR3: CASSDTSGPYEQYF
DNA: TGCGCCAGCAGTGATACTAGCGGCCCCTACGAGCAGTACTTC

size: .
V: TRBV6-4
D: .
J: TRBJ2-3
CDR3: CASSPGRMTSTDTQYF
DNA: TGTGCCAGCAGCCCAGGGCGGATGACTAGCACAGATACGCAGTATTTT

size: few
V: TRBV2
D: TRBD1
J: TRBJ1-5
CDR3: CASSATGVQPQHF
DNA: TGTGCCAGCAGTGCAACAGGGGTACAGCCCCAGCATTTT

size: .
V: TRBV5-6
D: .
J: TRBJ1-6
CDR3: CASSVTITGPLHF
DNA: TGTGCCAGCAGCGTCACAATTACAGGGCCCCTCCACTTT

size: .
V: TRBV11-2
D: .
J: TRBJ2-3
CDR3: CASSFQTAPGTQYF
DNA: TGTGCCAGCAGCTTCCAGACAGCTCCCGGTACGCAGTATTTT

size: .
V: TRBV3-1/TRBV3-2
D: TRBD1
J: TRBJ2-7
CDR3: CASSGQAYEQYF
DNA: TGTGCCAGCAGCGGACAGGCCTACGAGCAGTACTTC

size: .
V: TRBV27
D: TRBD2
J: TRBJ2-5
CDR3: CASSFSGSYGETQYF
DNA: TGTGCCAGCAGTTTTAGCGGGAGTTACGGGGAGACCCAGTACTTC

size: few
V: TRBV5-4
D: .
J: TRBJ1-6
CDR3: CASSLDPGGDSPLHF
DNA: TGTGCCAGCAGCTTGGACCCGGGTGGTGATTCACCCCTCCACTTT

size: once
V: TRBV5-1
D: TRBD1
J: TRBJ2-2
CDR3: CASSDRVDMAGELFF
DNA: TGCGCCAGCAGTGACAGGGTGGATATGGCCGGGGAGCTGTTTTTT

size: .
V: TRBV19
D: .
J: TRBJ1-2
CDR3: CASSIRQQYGYTF
DNA: TGTGCCAGTAGTATTAGACAGCAATATGGCTACACCTTC

size: .
V: TRBV25-1
D: TRBD2
J: TRBJ2-7
CDR3: CASSPGLVIEQYF
DNA: TGTGCCAGCAGTCCGGGACTAGTTATTGAGCAGTACTTC

size: .
V: TRBV9
D: TRBD1
J: TRBJ2-5
CDR3: CASSPAGGRETQYF
DNA: TGTGCCAGCAGCCCAGCAGGGGGACGAGAGACCCAGTACTTC

size: .
V: TRBV30
D: TRBD1
J: TRBJ1-3
CDR3: CAWTSPGQGSGNTIYF
DNA: TGTGCCTGGACCTCTCCGGGACAGGGGTCTGGAAACACCATATATTTT

size: .
V: TRBV5-1
D: TRBD2
J: TRBJ2-1
CDR3: CASSSGTSGSSYNEQFF
DNA: TGCGCCAGCAGCTCGGGGACTAGCGGGAGCTCCTACAATGAGCAGTTCTTC

size: .
V: TRBV4-1
D: .
J: TRBJ2-7
CDR3: CASSQEPLEGWEQYF
DNA: TGCGCCAGCAGCCAAGAACCACTAGAAGGATGGGAGCAGTACTTC

size: .
V: TRBV29-1
D: TRBD1
J: TRBJ1-2
CDR3: CSVELGTGGYGYTF
DNA: TGCAGCGTTGAATTAGGAACAGGGGGCTATGGCTACACCTTC

size: .
V: TRBV10-3
D: TRBD2
J: TRBJ2-7
CDR3: CAISDPTSGSSYEQYF
DNA: TGTGCCATCAGTGACCCGACTAGCGGGAGCTCCTACGAGCAGTACTTC

size: .
V: TRBV6-5
D: .
J: TRBJ2-7
CDR3: CASSYSNGVQWEQYF
DNA: TGTGCCAGCAGTTACTCGAACGGGGTTCAGTGGGAGCAGTACTTC

size: .
V: TRBV12-3/TRBV12-4
D: .
J: TRBJ1-5
CDR3: CASSSLIDQPQHF
DNA: TGTGCCAGCAGTTCACTCATCGATCAGCCCCAGCATTTT

size: once
V: TRBV7-2
D: .
J: TRBJ2-5
CDR3: CASSLGGSRETQYF
DNA: TGTGCCAGCAGCTTAGGAGGGTCCAGGGAGACCCAGTACTTC

size: .
V: TRBV24-1
D: TRBD2
J: TRBJ2-1
CDR3: CATSDPGLAGYNEQFF
DNA: TGTGCCACCAGTGACCCGGGACTAGCGGGGTACAATGAGCAGTTCTTC

size: few
V: TRBV18
D: .
J: TRBJ2-7
CDR3: CASSLSGISYEQYF
DNA: TGTGCCAGCTCACTTTCCGGGATCTCCTACGAGCAGTACTTC

size: once
V: TRBV14
D: TRBD1
J: TRBJ2-7
CDR3: CASSQGTGLSHEQYF
DNA: TGTGCCAGCAGCCAAGGGACAGGCCTATCCCACGAGCAGTACTTC

size: .
V: TRBV21-1
D: .
J: TRBJ1-3
CDR3: CASSKVLKASGNTIYF
DNA: TGTGCCAGCAGCAAGGTTCTGAAAGCCTCTGGAAACACCATATATTTT

size: .
V: TRBV3-1/TRBV3-2
D: TRBD2
J: TRBJ2-2
CDR3: CASSQQGLAGGPMAGELFF
DNA: TGTGCCAGCAGCCAACAGGGACTAGCGGGGGGGCCAATGGCCGGGGAGCTGTTTTTT

size: .
V: TRBV3-1/TRBV3-2
D: TRBD2
J: TRBJ2-7
CDR3: CASSPSDSGGPGDYEQYF
DNA: TGTGCCAGCAGCCCCTCTGATAGCGGGGGCCCTGGGGACTACGAGCAGTACTTC

size: .
V: TRBV5-1
D: TRBD1
J: TRBJ2-6
CDR3: CASSSTGVGANVLTF
DNA: TGCGCCAGCAGCTCAACAGGGGTCGGGGCCAACGTCCTGACTTTC

size: .
V: TRBV3-1/TRBV3-2
D: TRBD2
J: TRBJ2-2
CDR3: CASSPGLAGGPGTGELFF
DNA: TGTGCCAGCAGCCCCGGACTAGCGGGGGGGCCGGGCACCGGGGAGCTGTTTTTT

size: .
V: TRBV6-2/TRBV6-3
D: TRBD1
J: TRBJ1-4
CDR3: CASSKTGGTEKLFF
DNA: TGTGCCAGCAGCAAAACAGGGGGAACGGAAAAACTGTTTTTT

size: .
V: TRBV18
D: .
J: TRBJ1-1
CDR3: CASAQGWGNTEAFF
DNA: TGTGCCAGCGCTCAGGGGTGGGGGAACACTGAAGCTTTCTTT

size: .
V: TRBV5-5
D: .
J: TRBJ2-5
CDR3: CASSNDMGRRTQYF
DNA: TGTGCCAGCAGCAACGACATGGGGCGGCGGACCCAGTACTTC

size: .
V: TRBV24-1
D: TRBD2
J: TRBJ2-1
CDR3: CATSDGRLAGDNEQFF
DNA: TGTGCCACCAGTGACGGTAGACTAGCGGGGGACAATGAGCAGTTCTTC

size: few
V: TRBV10-1
D: TRBD2
J: TRBJ2-5
CDR3: CASSEWLAGGRETQYF
DNA: TGCGCCAGCAGTGAGTGGCTAGCGGGGGGGCGGGAGACCCAGTACTTC

size: .
V: TRBV11-2
D: .
J: TRBJ2-2
CDR3: CASSSLFQGGTGELFF
DNA: TGTGCCAGCAGCTCACTGTTCCAAGGCGGGACCGGGGAGCTGTTTTTT

size: few
V: TRBV5-1
D: TRBD1
J: TRBJ2-7
CDR3: CASSLQGADEQYF
DNA: TGCGCCAGCAGCTTACAGGGGGCAGACGAGCAGTACTTC

size: .
V: TRBV6-2/TRBV6-3
D: .
J: TRBJ2-2
CDR3: CASSYWARTGELFF
DNA: TGTGCCAGCAGTTACTGGGCCAGAACCGGGGAGCTGTTTTTT

size: once
V: TRBV10-1
D: TRBD1
J: TRBJ2-7
CDR3: CASSQGAYEQYF
DNA: TGCGCCAGCTCGCAGGGGGCCTACGAGCAGTACTTC